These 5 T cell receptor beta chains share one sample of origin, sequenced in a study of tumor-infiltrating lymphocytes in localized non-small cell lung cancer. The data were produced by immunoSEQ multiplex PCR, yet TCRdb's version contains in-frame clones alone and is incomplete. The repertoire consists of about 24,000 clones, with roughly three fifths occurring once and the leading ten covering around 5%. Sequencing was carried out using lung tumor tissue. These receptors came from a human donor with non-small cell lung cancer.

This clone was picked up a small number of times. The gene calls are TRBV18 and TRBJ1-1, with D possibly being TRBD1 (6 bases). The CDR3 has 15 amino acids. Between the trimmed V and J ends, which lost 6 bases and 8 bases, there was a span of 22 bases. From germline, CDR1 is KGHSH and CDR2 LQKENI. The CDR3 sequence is CASSPHQAIGQEAFF. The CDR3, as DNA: TGTGCCAGCTCGCCTCACCAAGCCATCGGACAGGAAGCTTTCTTT.

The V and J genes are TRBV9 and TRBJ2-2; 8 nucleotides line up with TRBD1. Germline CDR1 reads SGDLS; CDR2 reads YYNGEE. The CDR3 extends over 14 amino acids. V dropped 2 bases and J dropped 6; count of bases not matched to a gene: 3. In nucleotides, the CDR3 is TGTGCCAGCAGCGTGACACAGGGGGCCGGGGAGCTGTTTTTT. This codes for CASSVTQGAGELFF.

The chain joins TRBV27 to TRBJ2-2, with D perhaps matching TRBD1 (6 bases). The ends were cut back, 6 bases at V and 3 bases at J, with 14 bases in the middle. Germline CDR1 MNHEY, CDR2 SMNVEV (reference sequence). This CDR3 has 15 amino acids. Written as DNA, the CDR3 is TGTGCCAGCAGACCCTGGGCAGGGGACACCGGGGAGCTGTTTTTT. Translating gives CASRPWAGDTGELFF.

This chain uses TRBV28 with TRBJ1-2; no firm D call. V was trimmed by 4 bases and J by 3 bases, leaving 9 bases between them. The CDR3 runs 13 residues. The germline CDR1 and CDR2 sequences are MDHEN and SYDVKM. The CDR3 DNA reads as TGTGCCAGCAGTTCTGGGCCTGACTATGGCTACACCTTC. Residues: CASSSGPDYGYTF.

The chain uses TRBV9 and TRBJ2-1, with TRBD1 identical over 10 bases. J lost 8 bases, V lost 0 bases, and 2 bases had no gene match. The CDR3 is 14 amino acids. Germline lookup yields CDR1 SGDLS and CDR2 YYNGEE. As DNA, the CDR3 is TGTGCCAGCAGCGTAGACGGACAGGGGGATGAGCAGTTCTTC. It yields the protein CASSVDGQGDEQFF.